The clone carrying this T cell receptor (beta chain) was recorded a few times. Its antigen remains unknown. The record originates from a study of a mutant IDH1 vaccine in newly diagnosed glioma. Study-wide context: Vaccines were begun 4-6 weeks after radiotherapy alone, or with temozolomide cycles.

Noted time point: week 5, during vaccination. Topical imiquimod was applied with each vaccine dose, which held 300 ug of mutant IDH1 20-mer peptide. The CDR3 is 16 amino acids. V lost 1 base to trimming and J lost 2 bases, with 14 bases between them. Per the germline V gene, CDR1 is LNHNV and CDR2 is YYDKDF (reference sequence). The method was immunoSEQ multiplex PCR; TCRdb's version includes in-frame clones alone and lacks a portion of them. The table lists over 45,000 clones, around 84% of them singletons. The chain links TRBV15 to TRBJ1-2; no firm D call. This specimen consisted of PBMCs, obtained from a glioma patient whose treatment included an IDH1 peptide vaccine. This sequence originates from a woman in her 50s with glioma. The CDR3: CATSRAGAFTNYGYTF. In DNA, the CDR3 is TGTGCCACCAGCAGAGCTGGAGCCTTTACGAACTATGGCTACACCTTC.